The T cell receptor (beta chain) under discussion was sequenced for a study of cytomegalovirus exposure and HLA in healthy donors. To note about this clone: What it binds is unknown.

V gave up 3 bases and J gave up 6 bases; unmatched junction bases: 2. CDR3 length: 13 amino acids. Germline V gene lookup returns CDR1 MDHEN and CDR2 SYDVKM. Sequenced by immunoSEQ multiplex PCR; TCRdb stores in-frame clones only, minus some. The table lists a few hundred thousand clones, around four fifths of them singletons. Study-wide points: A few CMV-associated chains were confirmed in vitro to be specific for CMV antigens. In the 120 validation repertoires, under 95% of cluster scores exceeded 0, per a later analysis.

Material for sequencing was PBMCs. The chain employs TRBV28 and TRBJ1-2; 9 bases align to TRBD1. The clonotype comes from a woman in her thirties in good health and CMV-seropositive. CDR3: CASSLGTGNGYTF. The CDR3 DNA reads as TGTGCCAGCAGTTTGGGGACAGGGAATGGCTACACCTTC.